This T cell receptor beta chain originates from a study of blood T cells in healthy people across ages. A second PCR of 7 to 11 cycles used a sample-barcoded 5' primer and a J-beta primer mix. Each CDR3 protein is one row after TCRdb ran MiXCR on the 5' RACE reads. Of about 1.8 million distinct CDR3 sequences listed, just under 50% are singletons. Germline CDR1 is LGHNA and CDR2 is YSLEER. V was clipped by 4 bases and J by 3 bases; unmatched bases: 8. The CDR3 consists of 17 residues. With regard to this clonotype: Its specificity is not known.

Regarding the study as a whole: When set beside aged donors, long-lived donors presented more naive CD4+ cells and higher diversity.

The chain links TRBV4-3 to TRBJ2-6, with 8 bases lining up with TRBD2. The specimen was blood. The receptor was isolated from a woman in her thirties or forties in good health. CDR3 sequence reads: CASSLTLAGGGANVLTF. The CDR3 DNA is TGCGCCAGCAGCCTTACCCTAGCGGGTGGTGGGGCCAACGTCCTGACTTTC.